The entry below gives a single TCR beta chain sequence along with its context. Germline V gives CDR1 SGHKS, CDR2 YYEKEE (reference sequence). V lost 0 bases, J lost 2 bases, and 9 bases lay in between. The CDR3 consists of 15 residues. This sample was included in a study of blood T cell repertoires in COVID-19. For the study at large: COVID-19 samples from acute and convalescent phases originated in the United States, Italy and Spain. From T cells, B-cell-depleted T cells, or PBMCs came the material, which was cDNA or gDNA.

Authors' data handling: By means of reference gene primer amplification, nucleated cell counts were estimated. The data were produced by immunoSEQ multiplex PCR, yet TCRdb's version contains in-frame clones alone and is incomplete. V and J calls plus clone size are reproduced from that table; the DNA served to infer D and trimming. The data show about 98,000 clones, about 85% seen once. The gene calls are TRBV5-5 and TRBJ1-3; a weak D match, TRBD1 (5 bases). The clonotype was recovered from a man in his 70s with acute or convalescent COVID-19. Sequencing was carried out using peripheral blood. The DNA of the CDR3 is TGTGCCAGCAGCTTGGCCTCGGACACTGGAAACACCATATATTTT. Translated: CASSLASDTGNTIYF.